A selection of T cell receptor beta chains follows, all from one sample in a study of T cells after yellow fever vaccination. TCRdb called the 5' RACE reads again in MiXCR, with one record for every CDR3 protein. The sample lists around 68,000 distinct CDR3 sequences, about 7.3% occurring once. The input for sequencing was CD8+ T cells sorted from PBMCs, taken around 10 days after the first yellow fever vaccination. All receptors come from a man younger than 35 who received the YFV17D yellow fever vaccine. The conserved cysteine and the conserved F or W are not part of the CDR3 here. The order of the fields is V gene, CDR3 protein.

TRBV12-3/TRBV12-4 ASSPTGPEAF
TRBV6-5 ASSYFSPGELF
TRBV20-1 SAANLAGGTDTQY
TRBV7-9 ASSDRGGTSVDEQF
TRBV6-1 ASSRTLALH
TRBV7-2 ASSQTPNTEAF
TRBV27 ASRRGAGEAF
TRBV12-3/TRBV12-4 ASSRQGAALRRSPLH
TRBV5-1 ASIGDRATDTQY
TRBV19 ASSTDYRADTEAF
TRBV5-8 ASSPGTSGMDTQY
TRBV4-3 ASSQDGTGANSPLH
TRBV29-1 SVGEGGTGELF
TRBV5-1 ASTGGQGSDYNEQF
TRBV4-1 ASSHTRSEYNEQF
TRBV25-1 ATETNEKLF
TRBV4-3 ASSQRTLGTEAF
TRBV9 ASSGTGGLYGYT
TRBV7-9 ASSSWGQSSAYEQY
TRBV5-5 ASSLLRTGDTGELF
TRBV7-9 ASSHDPSRGSYEQY
TRBV29-1 SVFGGAYNEQF
TRBV29-1 SVMAGKETQY
TRBV5-6 ASSLAGQGMNTEAF
TRBV4-1 ASSPSVMNTGELF
TRBV7-9 ASSPGTGRHEQY
TRBV28 ASSFRPNEKLF
TRBV12-5 ASGLGGDSYEQY
TRBV6-1 ASSDTSGVPDTQY
TRBV5-6 ASSITPGRGVSEDTQY
TRBV4-1 ASSHGGRAGANVLT
TRBV7-9 ASSLLSDYLDTQY
TRBV6-5 ASRLIPGTYPYEQY
TRBV4-3 ASSQGATGYSYEQY
TRBV29-1 SVDPGNMNTEAF
TRBV20-1 SARDLWTNLNYGYT
TRBV7-2 ASSLAHVAGGPADEQF
TRBV10-2 ASLGEGRSTGELF
TRBV29-1 SVLDRGYGYT
TRBV4-1 ASSQPGLAGGSSTDTQY
TRBV12-3/TRBV12-4 ASSHWGAGVAGELF
TRBV20-1 VTDGCSYNSPLH
TRBV7-9 ASSRPDRGAHEQF
TRBV11-2 ASSSWTSGGASYNEQF
TRBV4-1 ASSLEGALPRDEQY
TRBV7-9 ASSLARQPYNEQF
TRBV30 AWSVVGSSTDTQY
TRBV12-3/TRBV12-4 ASSFGTGVAERRY
TRBV12-3/TRBV12-4 ASKGEVSYNEQF
TRBV4-2 ASSHWTSGGGRDTQY
TRBV7-7 ASSLAGGLGNTIY
TRBV7-9 ASSPQGPPGALH
TRBV4-1 ASSQERESLRAF